The 30 T cell receptor beta chains in this list originate from one sample, sequenced in a study of T cells in Graves' hyperthyroidism and ophthalmopathy. There were TCR beta CDR3 regions amplified from RNA transcripts. HTBI primers were employed in a first-round RT-PCR of the TCR CDR3. One entry per CDR3 protein results from TCRdb running MiXCR on the multiplex PCR reads. Of around 450,000 distinct CDR3 sequences in the sample, roughly 13% were seen once. Material: blood. Receptors originate from a woman younger than 35 with Graves' hyperthyroidism.

This clonotype was seen many times. The chain links TRBV5-4 to TRBJ1-1; D gene uncertain. The CDR3 spans 11 residues. Germline loops: CDR1 SGHNT, CDR2 YYREEE (reference sequence). The V and J ends lost 4 bases and 5 bases respectively, with 6 bases between them. CDR3 region: CASSGTTEAFF. The CDR3, as DNA: TGTGCCAGCAGCGGTACAACTGAAGCTTTCTTT.

This clonotype was seen at least ten times. The chain uses TRBV7-2 and TRBJ2-5; TRBD2 matches at 15 bases. The germline V gene encodes CDR1 SGHTA and CDR2 FQGNSA. CDR3 length: 17 amino acids. The junction had 5 bases not matched to a gene; V was cut back by 1 base and J by 5 bases. This CDR3 is CASSLGTSGRAKETQYF. For the CDR3, the DNA is TGTGCCAGCAGCTTAGGGACTAGCGGGAGGGCCAAGGAGACCCAGTACTTC.

This clonotype was seen repeatedly, ten times or more. The gene calls are TRBV6-1 and TRBJ1-6; D is unclear. There are 12 residues in the CDR3. The V end lost 4 bases, the J end lost 7 bases, and 5 bases lay between the germline ends. Germline CDR1 is MNHNS and CDR2 is SASEGT. CDR3 in amino acids: CASSVGNSPLHF. In DNA, the CDR3 is TGTGCCAGCAGTGTAGGGAATTCACCCCTCCACTTT.

V is TRBV16 and J is TRBJ1-5; D is uncertain. Trimming pared 2 bases from V and 10 bases from J, leaving 9 bases between. The CDR3 is 12 residues long. The germline V gene has CDR1 KGHSY and CDR2 FQNENV. The CDR3 sequence is CASSQGALPQHF. The CDR3, as DNA: TGTGCCAGCAGCCAAGGCGCTCTTCCCCAGCATTTT.

This clonotype was recorded at least ten times. The J gene is TRBJ2-3, the V gene TRBV29-1; TRBD1 matches at 8 bases. Germline V gives CDR1 SQVTM, CDR2 ANQGSEA. This CDR3 comprises 15 residues. The V and J ends lost 5 bases and 3 bases, in that order; junction bases with no gene match: 10. Here the CDR3 DNA reads TGCAGCGTTAAACAGACAGGGGTTGTAACAGATACGCAGTATTTT. This codes for CSVKQTGVVTDTQYF.

This clonotype was seen a handful of times. V is TRBV20-1 and J is TRBJ2-7, with D possibly being TRBD2 (6 bases). V dropped 0 bases and J dropped 0 bases, with 12 bases sitting between them. In germline, CDR1 is DFQATT, CDR2 SNEGSKA (reference sequence). This CDR3 region has 15 residues. CDR3 protein: CSARDLGGNSYEQYF. The CDR3 coding sequence is TGCAGTGCTAGAGATCTCGGCGGGAACTCCTACGAGCAGTACTTC.

The sample holds many counts of this clonotype. V usage is TRBV27 and J usage is TRBJ2-1, with 8 bases aligning to TRBD2. With 6 bases clipped from V and 7 bases from J, the junction kept 11 bases outside the gene matches. There are 15 residues in the CDR3. Germline lookup yields CDR1 MNHEY and CDR2 SMNVEV (reference sequence). The CDR3 nucleotides read TGTGCCAGCAGGCCGACTAGCGAGAGGGGGAATGAGCAGTTCTTC. The encoded protein is CASRPTSERGNEQFF.

The chain employs TRBV4-1 and TRBJ2-4; 15 nucleotides agree with TRBD2. The CDR3 totals 22 residues. Per the germline V gene, CDR1 is MGHRA and CDR2 is YSYEKL. V lost 1 base to trimming and J lost 1 base; unmatched junction nucleotides: 14. CDR3 amino acids: CASSQVWGSGLAGGEAKNIQYF. In DNA form, the CDR3 reads TGCGCCAGCAGCCAAGTATGGGGGTCGGGACTAGCGGGAGGTGAGGCCAAAAACATTCAGTACTTC.

This clonotype was seen ten or more times. The chain is built from TRBV20-1 and TRBJ2-7, with D tentatively TRBD2 (6 bases). Germline CDR1 and CDR2: DFQATT and SNEGSKA (reference sequence). The CDR3 extends over 13 amino acids. V was clipped by 1 base and J by 4 bases, with 11 bases between them. Here the CDR3 DNA reads TGCAGTGCTAGAGTCCCAGGGACTTACGAGCAGTACTTC. Protein: CSARVPGTYEQYF.

In its sample, this clonotype was seen many times. The chain employs TRBV3-1 and TRBJ1-1; no clear D gene. Germline values: CDR1 LGHDT, CDR2 YNNKEL (reference sequence). Between the trimmed V and J ends, which lost 1 base and 6 bases, there was a span of 12 bases. This CDR3 is built from 14 residues. The CDR3 reads CASSQGFLTAEAFF. The CDR3 bases are TGTGCCAGCAGCCAAGGTTTTCTAACGGCTGAAGCTTTCTTT.

The sample holds many counts of this clonotype. The genes are TRBV20-1 and TRBJ2-7; D might be TRBD1 (6 bases). CDR1 DFQATT and CDR2 SNEGSKA come from the germline V gene (reference sequence). V dropped 6 bases and J dropped 3 bases, with 15 bases sitting between them. The CDR3 is 13 residues long. The CDR3 DNA reads TGCAGTGCCTATCGACAGGCGCACTACGAGCAGTACTTC. It codes for CSAYRQAHYEQYF.

This clonotype was counted at least ten times. The chain carries TRBV12-3 or TRBV12-4 and TRBJ2-1; D may be TRBD2 (7 bases). This CDR3 contains 15 residues. V was cut by 3 bases and J by 7 bases, with 16 bases left in between. The CDR3 DNA reads as TGTGCCAGCAGTTTCTTCCTAGGGGGGGCTAATGAGCAGTTCTTC. Protein sequence: CASSFFLGGANEQFF.

J is TRBJ2-5 and V is TRBV7-9; no firm D call. This CDR3 spans 15 amino acids. Trimming left V 5 bases short and J 2 bases short, with 15 bases between. The germline gives CDR1 SEHNR, CDR2 FQNEAQ (reference sequence). The CDR3 DNA reads TGTGCCAGCAGCCCGAGGAGCCTAAAACAAGAGACCCAGTACTTC. Amino acid sequence: CASSPRSLKQETQYF.

This clonotype showed up just a few times. The V call is TRBV6-4, the J call TRBJ1-1; 7 nucleotides agree with TRBD1. The junction had 6 bases not matched to a gene; V was cut back by 4 bases and J by 7 bases. The length of the CDR3 is 13 residues. Germline V gene lookup returns CDR1 MRHNA and CDR2 SNTAGT. The DNA of the CDR3 is TGTGCCAGCAGTGCAGGGGGAGAGAATGAAGCTTTCTTT. Translating it yields CASSAGGENEAFF.

This chain links TRBV20-1 with TRBJ2-5; 7 bases are shared with TRBD2. V trimming: 7 bases; J trimming: 1 base; junction bases outside the gene matches: 6. This CDR3 comprises 13 residues. Germline V gives CDR1 DFQATT, CDR2 SNEGSKA (reference sequence). The CDR3 spells CSDREEPQETQYF. The CDR3 DNA is TGCAGTGATCGGGAGGAACCCCAAGAGACCCAGTACTTC.

This clonotype came up many times. The chain employs TRBV12-3 or TRBV12-4 and TRBJ2-7, with 11 nucleotides matching TRBD2. The CDR3 contains 13 residues. Trimming cost V 6 bases and J 6 bases; bases outside gene matches: 4. The CDR3 nucleotides read TGTGCCAGCAGCCTTAGCGGGAGGGGCGAGCAGTACTTC. Protein: CASSLSGRGEQYF.

This clonotype appeared a few times. The chain employs TRBV29-1 and TRBJ2-7, with D hard to call. This CDR3 is 13 amino acids long. The germline V gene has CDR1 SQVTM and CDR2 ANQGSEA. V gave up 6 bases and J gave up 5 bases, with 17 bases separating them. The chain's CDR3 is CSVSQSRANEQYF. The DNA for the CDR3 is TGCAGCGTGTCACAGAGTAGAGCGAACGAGCAGTACTTC.

This clonotype showed up just a few times. The CDR3 here is CASSQGAGFTYEQYF. The CDR3, as DNA: TGCGCCAGCAGCCAAGGTGCCGGTTTCACCTACGAGCAGTACTTC. The V and J genes are TRBV4-1 and TRBJ2-7; no clear D gene. The germline gives CDR1 MGHRA, CDR2 YSYEKL. The CDR3 spans 15 residues. The V and J ends lost 1 base and 2 bases respectively, with 12 bases between them.

There are many counts of this clonotype. CDR3: CASSYSGLAGAGEQYF. CDR3 DNA: TGTGCCAGCAGTTACTCGGGACTAGCGGGAGCTGGCGAGCAGTACTTC. This chain links TRBV6-6 with TRBJ2-7; 14 nucleotides align to TRBD2. J gave up 6 bases and V 0 bases, and 4 bases lay outside the gene matches. The V gene's germline CDR1 is MNHNY and CDR2 SVGAGI (reference sequence). There are 16 residues in the CDR3.

This clonotype was seen many times. J is TRBJ2-7 and V is TRBV10-3; tentative D call: TRBD1 (5 bases). In germline, CDR1 is ENHRY, CDR2 SYGVKD. The ends were cut back, 8 bases at V and 7 bases at J, with 15 bases in the middle. The CDR3 runs to 12 residues. The CDR3 bases are TGTGCCATCGTCGACAGCCTCAGGGAGCAGTACTTC. Translating gives CAIVDSLREQYF.

Many counts were recorded for this clonotype. The chain recombines TRBV12-3 or TRBV12-4 with TRBJ2-3, with 7 positions matching TRBD2. V was clipped by 8 bases and J by 2 bases; unmatched bases: 4. The CDR3 is 13 residues long. The CDR3 DNA reads as TGTGCCAGCCGGAGCGGGGCCACAGATACGCAGTATTTT. Encoded protein: CASRSGATDTQYF.

The sample holds a few counts of this clonotype. The CDR3 region is CASSLVLTGGDTQYF. In DNA, the CDR3 is TGCGCCAGCAGCTTGGTTTTAACAGGGGGCGATACGCAGTATTTT. The rearrangement links TRBV5-1 to TRBJ2-3; TRBD1 agrees at 9 bases. The V and J ends lost 0 bases and 6 bases, in that order; junction bases with no gene match: 5. CDR3 length equals 15 residues. From germline, CDR1 is SGHRS and CDR2 YFSETQ.

In its sample, this clonotype was seen a few times. V is TRBV11-2 and J is TRBJ2-3; perhaps TRBD2 as D (6 bases). Germline loops: CDR1 SGHAT, CDR2 FQNNGV. CDR3 size: 17 residues. Trimming stripped 0 bases from V and 2 bases from J, with 15 bases between. Here the CDR3 reads CASSLEGPGTSTDTQYF. In nucleotides, the CDR3 is TGTGCCAGCAGCTTAGAAGGCCCCGGGACTTCCACAGATACGCAGTATTTT.

This chain connects TRBV6-2 or TRBV6-3 to TRBJ2-6; 7 positions agree with TRBD1. The CDR3 consists of 14 residues. V shed 2 bases and J 6 bases; nucleotides not matched to a gene: 1. The germline gives CDR1 MNHEY, CDR2 SVGEGT. In DNA form, the CDR3 reads TGTGCCAGCAGTTACCAGGGGGAGGCCAACGTCCTGACTTTC. Its protein product is CASSYQGEANVLTF.

This clonotype occurred many times. The chain uses TRBV28 and TRBJ2-7; 8 bases align to TRBD2. After removal of 6 bases from V and 6 bases from J, the junction contained 10 bases not matched to a gene. CDR1 MDHEN and CDR2 SYDVKM come from the germline V gene. The CDR3 has 14 residues. The CDR3 DNA sequence: TGTGCCAGCAGAGAAGCGGGAGCTTTAGGCGAGCAGTACTTC. This translates into CASREAGALGEQYF.

This clonotype has at least ten counts. The rearrangement links TRBV6-2 or TRBV6-3 to TRBJ2-3; D is unclear. Trimming stripped 2 bases from V and 2 bases from J, with 5 bases between. CDR1 and CDR2 (germline): MNHEY, SVGEGT. This CDR3 spans 13 amino acids. In DNA form, the CDR3 reads TGTGCCAGCAGTTACGGGCCCACAGATACGCAGTATTTT. This sequence encodes CASSYGPTDTQYF.

In this sample, this clonotype turned up many times. V gene TRBV12-3 or TRBV12-4 combines with J gene TRBJ2-5; TRBD2 agrees at 8 bases. The CDR3 runs to 13 residues. The junction had 4 bases not matched to a gene; V was cut back by 5 bases and J by 5 bases. For the CDR3, the DNA is TGTGCCAGCAGTCGTAGCGGGACGGAGACCCAGTACTTC. Translation gives CASSRSGTETQYF.

This clonotype was seen at least ten times. The V and J genes are TRBV2 and TRBJ2-7; D ambiguous. This CDR3 region has 15 residues. CDR1 and CDR2 (germline): SNHLY, FYNNEI. The germline V and J ends were trimmed by 7 bases and 1 base, with 17 bases remaining between them. For the CDR3, the DNA is TGTGCCAGCACCCCTCCCGGACGCGAGTCCTACGAGCAGTACTTC. Protein sequence: CASTPPGRESYEQYF.

This clonotype occurred many times. CDR3 loop: CAIRETGSNYGYTF. The CDR3 nucleotides are TGTGCCATCAGGGAGACAGGATCTAACTATGGCTACACCTTC. The genes are TRBV10-3 and TRBJ1-2, with D perhaps TRBD1 (6 bases). The V end lost 6 bases, the J end lost 0 bases, and 11 bases lay between the germline ends. CDR1 and CDR2 (germline): ENHRY, SYGVKD. The CDR3 loop spans 14 amino acids.

In its sample, this clonotype was seen a few times. The V call is TRBV5-1, the J call TRBJ2-1; D may be TRBD2 (6 bases). The V gene lost 1 base and the J gene lost 4 bases, with 18 bases spanning the gap. Germline V gene lookup returns CDR1 SGHRS and CDR2 YFSETQ. The CDR3 consists of 17 residues. The CDR3 protein is CASSLLAPGEAYNEQFF. The CDR3 bases are TGCGCCAGCAGCTTGCTGGCTCCGGGAGAAGCGTACAATGAGCAGTTCTTC.